This is a list of T cell receptor beta chains from one sample in a study of beta chain features in type 1 diabetes. Only in-frame clones appear in the TCRdb table, and some are missing; sequencing was by immunoSEQ multiplex PCR. The sample contains about 120,000 clones, around 15% of which appear only once. Input material: central memory CD4+ T cells from blood. All receptors derive from a man aged 25-45 years with type 1 diabetes. Each CDR3 is given with its conserved first and last residue. D genes are given only for firm matches. Clone size appears in some rows only: once, few, many, or a class for an expanded clone.

v_gene	len	abundance	j_gene	d_gene	CDR3aa	CDR3nt
TRBV5-1	14	NA	TRBJ1-1	NA	CASSFTGMNTEAFF	TGCGCCAGCAGCTTTACAGGGATGAACACTGAAGCTTTCTTT
TRBV9	13	few	TRBJ1-4	NA	CASSVAWGGKLFF	TGTGCCAGCAGCGTAGCATGGGGGGGAAAACTGTTTTTT
TRBV6-5	15	few	TRBJ1-5	NA	CASIATGFSNQPQHF	TGTGCCAGCATTGCTACAGGGTTCAGCAATCAGCCCCAGCATTTT
TRBV6-5	13	NA	TRBJ2-5	NA	CASRAPGGETQYF	TGTGCCAGCAGAGCACCTGGGGGGGAGACCCAGTACTTC
TRBV9	14	NA	TRBJ2-2	NA	CASSVAAHTGELFF	TGTGCCAGCAGCGTAGCGGCCCACACCGGGGAGCTGTTTTTT
TRBV30	14	NA	TRBJ2-3	NA	CAWTHGVFTDTQYF	TGTGCCTGGACCCACGGGGTATTCACAGATACGCAGTATTTT
TRBV28	13	few	TRBJ2-5	NA	CASSFEGVETQYF	TGTGCCAGCAGTTTTGAGGGGGTGGAGACCCAGTACTTC
TRBV6-5	13	NA	TRBJ2-1	TRBD1	CASSYGTVNEQFF	TGTGCCAGCAGTTACGGGACAGTCAATGAGCAGTTCTTC
TRBV30	14	NA	TRBJ1-6	NA	CAWSGGGIDSPLHF	TGTGCCTGGAGTGGCGGGGGGATAGATTCACCCCTCCACTTT
TRBV28	12	few	TRBJ1-2	NA	CASSFVTYGYTF	TGTGCCAGCAGTTTTGTGACATATGGCTACACCTTC
TRBV2	14	NA	TRBJ1-1	NA	CASSFRPGRTEAFF	TGTGCCAGCAGTTTTAGGCCAGGGAGGACTGAAGCTTTCTTT
TRBV11-2	14	few	TRBJ1-4	NA	CASSLETWAEKLFF	TGTGCCAGCAGCTTGGAAACCTGGGCAGAAAAACTGTTTTTT
TRBV19	11	NA	TRBJ1-1	TRBD1	CASSMGQEAFF	TGTGCCAGTAGTATGGGACAGGAAGCTTTCTTT
TRBV4-3	13	NA	TRBJ1-2	NA	CASGGRGLNGYTF	TGCGCCAGCGGTGGACGGGGGTTAAATGGCTACACCTTC
TRBV9	13	NA	TRBJ1-1	NA	CASSVESRTEAFF	TGTGCCAGCAGCGTAGAGTCACGTACTGAAGCTTTCTTT
TRBV7-2	11	few	TRBJ2-7	NA	CASSSQYEQYF	TGTGCCAGCAGCTCGCAGTACGAGCAGTACTTC
TRBV29-1	15	few	TRBJ1-3	NA	CSVAGVYGSGNTIYF	TGCAGCGTTGCGGGAGTATATGGCTCTGGAAACACCATATATTTT
TRBV7-2	17	NA	TRBJ2-5	TRBD2	CASSLGVSGGQGETQYF	TGTGCCAGCAGCTTAGGCGTTAGCGGGGGCCAGGGAGAGACCCAGTACTTC
TRBV7-3	14	NA	TRBJ1-1	TRBD1	CASREQDRTSEAFF	TGTGCCAGCAGGGAACAGGACAGGACGTCTGAAGCTTTCTTT
TRBV29-1	14	NA	TRBJ2-6	NA	CSAVQGAGANVLTF	TGCAGCGCTGTCCAGGGCGCTGGGGCCAACGTCCTGACTTTC
TRBV11-2	14	few	TRBJ1-2	NA	CASSLEDQGVGYTF	TGTGCCAGCAGCTTAGAAGATCAGGGAGTAGGCTACACCTTC
TRBV9	12	few	TRBJ2-2	NA	CASSVEGGELFF	TGTGCCAGCAGCGTAGAGGGCGGGGAGCTGTTTTTT
TRBV6-1	16	few	TRBJ1-5	TRBD1	CASSARQGQSNQPQHF	TGTGCCAGCAGTGCCCGACAGGGACAGAGCAATCAGCCCCAGCATTTT
TRBV2	14	NA	TRBJ2-1	TRBD2	CASRRGGSYNEQFF	TGTGCCAGCAGGCGGGGGGGCTCCTACAATGAGCAGTTCTTC
TRBV6-1	15	NA	TRBJ1-2	TRBD1	CASSEAVQGVYGYTF	TGTGCCAGCAGTGAGGCGGTACAGGGGGTATATGGCTACACCTTC
TRBV30	16	few	TRBJ1-6	TRBD1	CAWSPTDRGRDSPLHF	TGTGCCTGGAGTCCGACTGACAGGGGGCGTGATTCACCCCTCCACTTT
TRBV6-5	12	few	TRBJ2-5	NA	CASSRQQETQYF	TGTGCCAGCAGTAGACAGCAAGAGACCCAGTACTTC
TRBV29-1	12	NA	TRBJ1-2	TRBD1	CSVGRSGGGYTF	TGCAGCGTTGGTCGGTCAGGGGGCGGCTACACCTTC